This TCR beta chain appears in the sequencing data of a study of CD8 T cells in Susac syndrome. The authors sequenced TCR beta from blood CD8+ and CD4+ T cells. Random hexamers primed reverse transcription of roughly 0.5 to 1 ug RNA. Using its own MiXCR run on the immunoSEQ multiplex PCR reads, TCRdb lists one record per CDR3 protein. The sample includes 150,000 or so distinct CDR3 sequences, around 95% of them seen just once. Germline V gene data show CDR1 as SEHNR and CDR2 as FQNEAQ (reference sequence). The V gene end was trimmed by 5 bases and the J gene end by 3 bases; junction bases not matched to a gene: 7. This CDR3 has 15 residues.

V is TRBV7-9 and J is TRBJ1-1; TRBD1 aligns across 9 bases. The TCR comes from a human donor with multiple sclerosis. The specimen sequenced was CD8+ T cells from PBMCs. The CDR3 is CASSPGQGKYTEAFF. In DNA form, the CDR3 reads TGTGCCAGCAGCCCCGGACAGGGGAAGTACACTGAAGCTTTCTTT.